Included here is one T cell receptor beta chain sequence, with context. Trimming took off 6 bases at V and 0 bases at J, with 15 bases between the two ends. The V gene's germline CDR1 is LNHDA and CDR2 SQIVND (reference sequence). CDR3 size: 17 residues. These data originate in a study of blood T cell repertoires in COVID-19. Overall study: Nucleic acid was either cDNA or gDNA, and it came from T cells, B-cell-depleted T cells, or PBMCs.

Original analysis: Amplifying reference gene primers gave estimates of nucleated cell counts. Profiled with immunoSEQ multiplex PCR; TCRdb holds only in-frame clones, not every one. V, J and clone size were drawn from that table, and D and trimming were deduced from the DNA. The sample yields approximately 270,000 clones, about 90% seen once. Participants came from about 24 US areas, aged roughly 18 to 95 years. Participants' own reports of clinical history determined their cohort assignment. The sequencing sample was made of PBMCs or T cells enriched from blood (not recorded which). This TCR was recovered from a human donor in a cohort exposed to, infected with or recovered from COVID-19 (not recorded which). The donor label of this sample is uncertain. The chain is built from TRBV19 and TRBJ1-6, with D perhaps TRBD1 (5 bases). The CDR3 sequence: CASRKSRDSSYNSPLHF. CDR3 coding DNA: TGTGCCAGTAGGAAGAGCAGGGATAGCTCCTATAATTCACCCCTCCACTTT.